Following are 11 T cell receptor beta chains from one sample sequenced in a study of Ad26.COV2.S vaccination and SARS-CoV-2 variants. Specified treatment: about 20 received Ad26.COV2.S at low or high dose, single or two shots; roughly 5 received placebo; per-sample allocation not given. Day 63 following the first vaccine or placebo injection was when the samples were taken. Profiling relied on immunoSEQ multiplex PCR, and the TCRdb table lists in-frame clones only, not all of them. The profile shows roughly 350,000 clones, 65% to 90% of them singletons. The sequences come from peripheral blood, collected in a trial of Ad26.COV2.S vaccine versus placebo. The origin of the receptors is a person aged 18-60 years who received the Ad26.COV2.S COVID-19 vaccine or a placebo.

By proportion, this clone is large. The rearrangement joins TRBV5-1 to TRBJ1-1; D unclear. The CDR3 loop spans 13 amino acids. V was clipped by 4 bases and J by 2 bases, with 9 bases between them. The germline V gene encodes CDR1 SGHRS and CDR2 YFSETQ. This chain's CDR3 is CASSQSLNTEAFF. The CDR3 DNA is TGCGCCAGCAGCCAATCTCTAAACACTGAAGCTTTCTTT.

The chain uses TRBV20-1 and TRBJ2-7; D is unresolved. Germline lookup yields CDR1 DFQATT and CDR2 SNEGSKA (reference sequence). The length of the CDR3 is 11 residues. V was trimmed by 4 bases and J by 6 bases, leaving 10 bases between them. The CDR3 DNA follows: TGCAGTGCTACTTTGGGTCTCGAGCAGTACTTC. It specifies CSATLGLEQYF.

This clone was seen once. The junction and the germline gene differ at one end; a read error may be behind it. CDR3 sequence reads: CASSVAGTFSGNIIYF. In nucleotides, the CDR3 is TGTGCCAGCAGCGTAGCGGGGACATTCTCTGGAAACATCATATATTTT. The rearrangement joins TRBV9 to TRBJ1-3; possibly TRBD1 for D (6 bases). There are 16 residues in the CDR3. The germline CDR1 and CDR2 sequences are SGDLS and YYNGEE.

This chain joins TRBV9 and TRBJ2-5; D possibly uses TRBD1 or TRBD2 (6 bases each). Germline loops: CDR1 SGDLS, CDR2 YYNGEE. This CDR3 contains 17 residues. V lost 4 bases to trimming and J lost 3 bases, with 22 bases between them. The CDR3 is CASSPSGRGAYEETQYF. Written as DNA, the CDR3 is TGTGCCAGCAGCCCCTCCGGAAGGGGGGCCTACGAAGAGACCCAGTACTTC.

The chain is built from TRBV7-6 and TRBJ2-1, with 9 bases fitting TRBD2. J lost 5 bases, V lost 5 bases, and 10 bases had no gene match. The CDR3 has 16 residues. CDR1 and CDR2 (germline): SGHVS, FNYEAQ. The CDR3 protein is CASSQPGLAGHNEQFF. The CDR3 coding sequence is TGTGCCAGCAGCCAACCGGGACTAGCAGGCCACAATGAGCAGTTCTTC. Combining the CDR3 with reference TRBV7-6 and TRBJ2-1 gives the whole variable domain GAGVSQSPRYKVTKRGQDVALRCDPISGHVSLYWYRQALGQGPEFLTYFNYEAQQDKSGLPNDRFSAERPEGSISTLTIQRTEQRDSAMYRCASSQPGLAGHNEQFFGPGTRLTVL.

CDR3 sequence reads: CASSYVLEQFF. In nucleotides, the CDR3 is TGTGCCAGCAGTTACGTTCTTGAGCAGTTCTTC. The rearrangement joins TRBV6-2 or TRBV6-3 to TRBJ2-1, with no clear D. V lost 2 bases to trimming and J lost 9 bases, with 5 bases between them. The CDR3 loop spans 11 amino acids. CDR1 is MNHEY and CDR2 is SVGEGT in the germline V gene.

The chain employs TRBV5-1 and TRBJ2-5; unclear D gene. The germline gives CDR1 SGHRS, CDR2 YFSETQ. CDR3 length: 14 residues. V lost 4 bases to trimming and J lost 2 bases, with 12 bases between them. The CDR3 bases are TGCGCCAGCAGCCCGTGGGCAGAACAAGAGACCCAGTACTTC. Translation gives CASSPWAEQETQYF.

This chain uses TRBV7-2 with TRBJ2-7; D uncertain. CDR1 and CDR2 (germline): SGHTA, FQGNSA. The CDR3 loop spans 13 amino acids. Deletions cut 4 bases from V and 6 bases from J, with 13 bases between. CDR3 sequence: CASSSRWATEQYF. Here the CDR3 DNA reads TGTGCCAGCAGCTCCCGATGGGCGACCGAGCAGTACTTC.

This chain uses TRBV7-6 with TRBJ2-3, with 9 bases fitting TRBD1. From germline, CDR1 is SGHVS and CDR2 FNYEAQ. CDR3 length: 16 residues. V lost 4 bases to trimming and J lost 4 bases; unmatched junction nucleotides: 9. CDR3 sequence reads: CASSSPGQGLADTQYF. In DNA, the CDR3 is TGTGCCAGCAGCTCGCCGGGACAGGGTTTGGCAGATACGCAGTATTTT.

The chain carries TRBV23-1 and TRBJ2-2; perhaps TRBD1 as D (6 bases). TRBV23-1 is filed as an ORF, its function uncertain. The CDR3 totals 17 residues. V was pared by 7 bases and J by 5 bases, with 23 bases between. The chain's CDR3 is CASTLAIWGRFTGELFF. DNA of the CDR3: TGCGCCAGCACCCTTGCCATATGGGGGCGGTTTACCGGGGAGCTGTTTTTT.

The rearrangement joins TRBV19 to TRBJ1-6; D is possibly TRBD1 (6 bases). Germline V gene lookup returns CDR1 LNHDA and CDR2 SQIVND (reference sequence). The CDR3 has 15 amino acids. V shed 2 bases and J shed 10 bases, with 15 bases lying between them. The CDR3 DNA sequence: TGTGCCAGTAGTATACGGGGCAGGGGAAGCTCACCCCTCCACTTT. Encoded protein: CASSIRGRGSSPLHF.